A single sample gave rise to the 8 T cell receptor beta chains below, sequenced in a study of blood T cell repertoires in COVID-19. The method was immunoSEQ multiplex PCR; TCRdb's version includes in-frame clones alone and lacks a portion of them. Of some 220,000 clones in the sample, roughly 82% were seen once. What was sequenced was peripheral blood. These receptors were obtained from a man between 45 and 60 years old with active or convalescent COVID-19.

This clone was observed a handful of times. This sequence joins TRBV7-9 and TRBJ1-2; 7 bases match TRBD1. CDR3 length equals 14 residues. Germline CDR1 is SEHNR and CDR2 is FQNEAQ (reference sequence). J gave up 2 bases and V 5 bases, and 5 bases lay outside the gene matches. The CDR3 here is CASSLGTANYGYTF. The CDR3 DNA is TGTGCCAGCAGCCTAGGGACAGCCAACTATGGCTACACCTTC.

The chain employs TRBV11-2 and TRBJ2-7; 11 bases align to TRBD2. The V and J ends lost 8 bases and 2 bases, in that order; junction bases with no gene match: 11. CDR1 is SGHAT, CDR2 FQNNGV, per germline. This CDR3 is 16 amino acids long. CDR3 in DNA: TGTGCCAGCCTGGACAGGGTACTAGCGGGGGCCTACGAGCAGTACTTC. Translation gives CASLDRVLAGAYEQYF.

Only one count was recorded for this clone. The rearrangement links TRBV28 to TRBJ2-7; the match to TRBD1 covers 7 bases. Germline trimming cut 3 bases from V and 3 bases from J; bases unmatched to any gene: 5. Germline V gives CDR1 MDHEN, CDR2 SYDVKM. This CDR3 region has 14 residues. The CDR3 region has the DNA TGTGCCAGCAGTTTGGGACAGCTGCACTACGAGCAGTACTTC. Encoded protein: CASSLGQLHYEQYF.

The chain joins TRBV6-2 or TRBV6-3 to TRBJ2-3; 10 positions agree with TRBD2. After removal of 0 bases from V and 6 bases from J, the junction contained 0 bases not matched to a gene. The CDR3 has 14 amino acids. Per the germline V gene, CDR1 is MNHEY and CDR2 is SVGEGT. The CDR3 DNA reads as TGTGCCAGCAGTTACTCGACTAGCGGGGATACGCAGTATTTT. The encoded protein is CASSYSTSGDTQYF.

The rearrangement joins TRBV9 to TRBJ2-5; 11 nucleotides agree with TRBD1. V was pared by 3 bases and J by 5 bases, with 9 bases of the junction left unmatched. CDR1 SGDLS and CDR2 YYNGEE come from the germline V gene. This CDR3 is built from 16 residues. Here the CDR3 reads CASSAAGTGGAETQYF. CDR3 coding DNA: TGTGCCAGCAGCGCCGCCGGGACAGGGGGTGCTGAGACCCAGTACTTC.

The CDR3 spells CASSYGAYTGELFF. As DNA, the CDR3 is TGTGCCAGCAGTTACGGGGCCTACACCGGGGAGCTGTTTTTT. The gene calls are TRBV6-2 or TRBV6-3 and TRBJ2-2, with a tentative D call TRBD1 (5 bases). The germline CDR1 and CDR2 sequences are MNHEY and SVGEGT. This CDR3 is built from 14 residues. The V end was cut by 2 bases, the J end by 3 bases, with 7 bases between.

The chain couples TRBV11-1 to TRBJ2-7; possibly TRBD2 for D (6 bases). CDR1 and CDR2 (germline): SGHAT, FQDESV (reference sequence). V dropped 4 bases and J dropped 7 bases, with 17 bases sitting between them. The CDR3 consists of 14 residues. CDR3 nucleotides: TGTGCCAGCAGCTGGGGACTCCGGGGCGGGGAGCAGTACTTC. Its protein is CASSWGLRGGEQYF.

A few counts support this clone. The rearrangement uses TRBV9 and TRBJ1-1; D is perhaps TRBD1 (5 bases). Germline CDR1 SGDLS, CDR2 YYNGEE. This CDR3 contains 14 residues. V gave up 0 bases and J gave up 0 bases, with 6 bases separating them. The CDR3: CASSVARVNTEAFF. For the CDR3, the DNA is TGTGCCAGCAGCGTAGCCAGGGTGAACACTGAAGCTTTCTTT.